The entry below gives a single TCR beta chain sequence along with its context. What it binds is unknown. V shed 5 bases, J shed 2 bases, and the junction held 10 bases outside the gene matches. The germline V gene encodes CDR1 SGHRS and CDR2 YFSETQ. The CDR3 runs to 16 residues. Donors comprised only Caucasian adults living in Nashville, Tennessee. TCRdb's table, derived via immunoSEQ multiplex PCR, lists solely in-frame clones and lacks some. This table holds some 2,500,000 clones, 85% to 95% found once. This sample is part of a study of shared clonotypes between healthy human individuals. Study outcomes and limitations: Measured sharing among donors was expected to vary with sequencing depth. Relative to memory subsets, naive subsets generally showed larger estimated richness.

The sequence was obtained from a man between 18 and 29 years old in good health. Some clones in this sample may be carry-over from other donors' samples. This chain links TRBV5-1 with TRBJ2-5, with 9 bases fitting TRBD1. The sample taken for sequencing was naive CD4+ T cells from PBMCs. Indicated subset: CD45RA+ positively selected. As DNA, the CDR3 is TGCGCCAGCAGAGATACCGGGACAGGGCAACAAGAGACCCAGTACTTC. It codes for CASRDTGTGQQETQYF.